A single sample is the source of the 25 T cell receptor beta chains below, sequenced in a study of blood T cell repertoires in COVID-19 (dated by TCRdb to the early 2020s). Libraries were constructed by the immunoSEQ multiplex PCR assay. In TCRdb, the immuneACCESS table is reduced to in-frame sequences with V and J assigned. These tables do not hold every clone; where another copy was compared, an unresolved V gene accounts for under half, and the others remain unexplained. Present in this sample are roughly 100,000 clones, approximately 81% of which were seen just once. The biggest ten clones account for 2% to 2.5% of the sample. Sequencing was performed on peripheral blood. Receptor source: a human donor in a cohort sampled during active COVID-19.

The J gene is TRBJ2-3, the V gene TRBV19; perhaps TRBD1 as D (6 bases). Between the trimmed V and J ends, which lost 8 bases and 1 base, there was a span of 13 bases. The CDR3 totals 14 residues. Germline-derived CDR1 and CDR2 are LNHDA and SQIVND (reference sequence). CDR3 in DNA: TGTGCCAGTGGATCAGGGGACCGCACAGATACGCAGTATTTT. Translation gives CASGSGDRTDTQYF.

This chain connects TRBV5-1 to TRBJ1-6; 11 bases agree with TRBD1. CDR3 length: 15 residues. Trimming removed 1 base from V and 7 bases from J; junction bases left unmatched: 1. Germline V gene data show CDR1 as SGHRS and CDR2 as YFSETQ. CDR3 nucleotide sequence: TGCGCCAGCAGCTTGCGGACAGGGGGCAATTCACCCCTCCACTTT. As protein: CASSLRTGGNSPLHF.

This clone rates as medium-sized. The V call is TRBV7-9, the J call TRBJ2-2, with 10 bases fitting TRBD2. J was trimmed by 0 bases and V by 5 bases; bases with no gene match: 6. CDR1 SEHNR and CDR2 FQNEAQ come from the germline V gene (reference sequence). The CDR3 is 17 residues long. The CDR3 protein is CASSPNSGGTNTGELFF. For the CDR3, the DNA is TGTGCCAGCAGCCCAAATAGCGGGGGGACGAACACCGGGGAGCTGTTTTTT.

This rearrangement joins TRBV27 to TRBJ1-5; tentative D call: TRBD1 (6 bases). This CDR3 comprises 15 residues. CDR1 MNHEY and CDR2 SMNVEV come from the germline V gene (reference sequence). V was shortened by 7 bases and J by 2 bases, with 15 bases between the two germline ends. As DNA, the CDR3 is TGTGCCAGCAAGCTCCAGGGGACGGGCAATCAGCCCCAGCATTTT. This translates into CASKLQGTGNQPQHF.

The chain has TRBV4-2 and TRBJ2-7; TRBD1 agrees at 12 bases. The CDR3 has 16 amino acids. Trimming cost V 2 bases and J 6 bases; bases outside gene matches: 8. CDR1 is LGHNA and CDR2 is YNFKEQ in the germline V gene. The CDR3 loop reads CASSQSSGTGGSEQYF. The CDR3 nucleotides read TGTGCCAGCAGCCAAAGTTCCGGGACAGGGGGCTCCGAGCAGTACTTC.

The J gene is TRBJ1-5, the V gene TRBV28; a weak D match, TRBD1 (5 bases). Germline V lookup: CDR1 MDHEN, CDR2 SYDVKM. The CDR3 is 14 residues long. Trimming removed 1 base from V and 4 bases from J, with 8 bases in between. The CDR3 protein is CASSLSGGNQPQHF. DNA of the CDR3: TGTGCCAGCAGTTTATCGGGGGGGAATCAGCCCCAGCATTTT.

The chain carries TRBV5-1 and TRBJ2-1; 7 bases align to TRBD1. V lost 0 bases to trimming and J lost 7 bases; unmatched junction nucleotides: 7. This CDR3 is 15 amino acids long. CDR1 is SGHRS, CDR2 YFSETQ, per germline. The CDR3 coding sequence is TGCGCCAGCAGCTTGGACGTAGGGGGCCATAATGAGCAGTTCTTC. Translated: CASSLDVGGHNEQFF.

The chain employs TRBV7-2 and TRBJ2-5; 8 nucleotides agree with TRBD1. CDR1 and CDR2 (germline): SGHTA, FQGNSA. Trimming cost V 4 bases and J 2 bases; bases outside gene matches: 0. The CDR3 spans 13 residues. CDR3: CASSWTGQETQYF. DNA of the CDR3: TGTGCCAGCAGCTGGACAGGGCAAGAGACCCAGTACTTC.

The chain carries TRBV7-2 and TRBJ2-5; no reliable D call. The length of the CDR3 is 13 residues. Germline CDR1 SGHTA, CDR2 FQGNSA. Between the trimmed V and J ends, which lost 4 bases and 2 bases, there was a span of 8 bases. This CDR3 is CASSSTYQETQYF. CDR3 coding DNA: TGTGCCAGCAGCTCTACCTATCAAGAGACCCAGTACTTC.

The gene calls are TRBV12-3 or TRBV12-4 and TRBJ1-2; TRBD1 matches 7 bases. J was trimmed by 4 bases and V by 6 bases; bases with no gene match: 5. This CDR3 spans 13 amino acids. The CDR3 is CASSQNRGYGYTF. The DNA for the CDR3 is TGTGCCAGCAGCCAAAACAGGGGCTATGGCTACACCTTC.

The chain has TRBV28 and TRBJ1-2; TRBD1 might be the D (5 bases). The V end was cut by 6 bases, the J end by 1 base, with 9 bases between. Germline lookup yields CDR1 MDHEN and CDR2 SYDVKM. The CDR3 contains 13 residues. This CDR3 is CASSPTVNYGYTF. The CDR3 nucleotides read TGTGCCAGCAGCCCGACAGTTAACTATGGCTACACCTTC.

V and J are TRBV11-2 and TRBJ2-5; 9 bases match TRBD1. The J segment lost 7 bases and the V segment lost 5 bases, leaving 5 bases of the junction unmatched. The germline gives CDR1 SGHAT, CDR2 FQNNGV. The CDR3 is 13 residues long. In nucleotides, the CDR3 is TGTGCCAGCAGCGAAGGACAGGGGATGACCCAGTACTTC. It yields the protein CASSEGQGMTQYF.

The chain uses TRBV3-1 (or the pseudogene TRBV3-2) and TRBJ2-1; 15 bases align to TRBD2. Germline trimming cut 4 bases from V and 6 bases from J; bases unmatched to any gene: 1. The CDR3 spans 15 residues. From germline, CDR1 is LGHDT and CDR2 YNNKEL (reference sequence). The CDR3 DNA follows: TGTGCCAGCAGCCTGGGACTAGCGGGAGGCAATGAGCAGTTCTTC. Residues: CASSLGLAGGNEQFF.

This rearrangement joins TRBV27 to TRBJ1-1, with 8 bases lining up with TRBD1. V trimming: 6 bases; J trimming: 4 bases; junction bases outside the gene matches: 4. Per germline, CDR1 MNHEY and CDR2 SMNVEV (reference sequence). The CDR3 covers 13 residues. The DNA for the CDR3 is TGTGCCAGCAGACTACAGGGGGGCACTGAAGCTTTCTTT. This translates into CASRLQGGTEAFF.

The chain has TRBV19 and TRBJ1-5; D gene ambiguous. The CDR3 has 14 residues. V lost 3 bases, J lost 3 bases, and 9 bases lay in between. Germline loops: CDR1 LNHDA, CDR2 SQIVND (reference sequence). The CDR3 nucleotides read TGTGCCAGTAGTATTGTCAGACTCAATCAGCCCCAGCATTTT. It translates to CASSIVRLNQPQHF.

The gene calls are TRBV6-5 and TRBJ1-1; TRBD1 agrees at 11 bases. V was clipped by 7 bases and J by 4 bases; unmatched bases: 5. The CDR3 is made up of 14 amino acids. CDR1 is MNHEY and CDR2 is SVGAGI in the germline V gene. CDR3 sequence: CASTLDRGPTEAFF. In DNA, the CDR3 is TGTGCCAGCACCCTGGACAGGGGGCCCACTGAAGCTTTCTTT.

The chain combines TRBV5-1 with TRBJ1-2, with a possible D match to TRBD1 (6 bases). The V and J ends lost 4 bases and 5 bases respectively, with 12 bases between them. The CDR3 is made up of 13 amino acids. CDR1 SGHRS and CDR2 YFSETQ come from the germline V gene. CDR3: CASSAGQIYGYTF. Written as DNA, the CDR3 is TGCGCCAGCAGCGCCGGACAGATTTATGGCTACACCTTC. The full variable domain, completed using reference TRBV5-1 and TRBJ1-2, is KAGVTQTPRYLIKTRGQQVTLSCSPISGHRSVSWYQQTPGQGLQFLFEYFSETQRNKGNFPGRFSGRQFSNSRSEMNVSTLELGDSALYLCASSAGQIYGYTFGSGTRLTVV.

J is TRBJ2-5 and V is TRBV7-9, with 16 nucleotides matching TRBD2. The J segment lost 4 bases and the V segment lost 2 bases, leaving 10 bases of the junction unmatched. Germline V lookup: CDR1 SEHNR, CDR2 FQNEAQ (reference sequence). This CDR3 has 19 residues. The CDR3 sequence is CASSLRSGTSGRAGETQYF. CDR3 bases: TGTGCCAGCAGCTTACGCTCCGGGACTAGCGGGAGGGCCGGAGAGACCCAGTACTTC.

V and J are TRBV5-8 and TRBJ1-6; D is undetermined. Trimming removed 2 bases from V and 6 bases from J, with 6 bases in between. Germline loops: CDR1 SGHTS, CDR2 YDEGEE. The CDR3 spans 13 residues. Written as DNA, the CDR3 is TGTGCCAGCAGCTTATCAGTTAATTCACCCCTCCACTTT. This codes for CASSLSVNSPLHF.

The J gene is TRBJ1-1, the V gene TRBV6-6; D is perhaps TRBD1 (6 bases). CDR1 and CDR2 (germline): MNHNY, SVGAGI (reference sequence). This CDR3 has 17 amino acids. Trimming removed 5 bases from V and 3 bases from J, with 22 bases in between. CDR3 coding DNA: TGTGCCAGCAGTCCTACCCTTGTCAGGGGTTCTTACACTGAAGCTTTCTTT. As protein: CASSPTLVRGSYTEAFF.

CDR3 sequence (DNA): TGTGCCAGCAGCCCGTTTGGGAGTTCGCCAGGGGCCAACGTCCTGACTTTC. It is translated as CASSPFGSSPGANVLTF. The chain joins TRBV7-2 to TRBJ2-6; perhaps TRBD2 as D (5 bases). The V end lost 5 bases, the J end lost 4 bases, and 18 bases lay between the germline ends. Germline V gene sequence: CDR1 SGHTA, CDR2 FQGNSA. This CDR3 is built from 17 residues.

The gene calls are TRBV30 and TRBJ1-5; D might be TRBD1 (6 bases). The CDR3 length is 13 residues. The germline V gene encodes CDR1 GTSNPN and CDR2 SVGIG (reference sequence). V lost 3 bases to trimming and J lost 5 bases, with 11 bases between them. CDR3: CAWSPQGHQPQHF. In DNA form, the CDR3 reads TGTGCCTGGAGCCCTCAGGGGCATCAGCCCCAGCATTTT.

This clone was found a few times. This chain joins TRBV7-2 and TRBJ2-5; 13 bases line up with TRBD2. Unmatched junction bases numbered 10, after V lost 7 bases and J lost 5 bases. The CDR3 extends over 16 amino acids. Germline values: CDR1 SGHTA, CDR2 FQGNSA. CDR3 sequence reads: CASTSRLAGGRETQYF. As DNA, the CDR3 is TGTGCCAGCACCTCCCGACTAGCGGGGGGAAGGGAGACCCAGTACTTC.

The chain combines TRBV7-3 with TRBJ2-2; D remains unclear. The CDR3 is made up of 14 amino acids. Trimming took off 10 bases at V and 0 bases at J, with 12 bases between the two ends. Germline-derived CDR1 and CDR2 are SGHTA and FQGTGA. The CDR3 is CATSQLANTGELFF. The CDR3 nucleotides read TGTGCCACCTCACAGCTTGCGAACACCGGGGAGCTGTTTTTT. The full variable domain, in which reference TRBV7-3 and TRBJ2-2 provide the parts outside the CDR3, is GAGVSQTPSNKVTEKGKYVELRCDPISGHTALYWYRQSLGQGPEFLIYFQGTGAADDSGLPNDRFFAVRPEGSVSTLKIQRTERGDSAVYLCATSQLANTGELFFGEGSRLTVL.

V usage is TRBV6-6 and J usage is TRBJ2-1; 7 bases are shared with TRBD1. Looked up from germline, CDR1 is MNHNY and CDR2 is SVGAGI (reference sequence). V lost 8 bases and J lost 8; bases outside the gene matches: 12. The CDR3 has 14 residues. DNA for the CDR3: TGTGCCAGCCGGGGACCTGAAGGGGGCTATGAGCAGTTCTTC. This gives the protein CASRGPEGGYEQFF.